A selection of T cell receptor beta chains follows, all from one sample in a study of Ad26.COV2.S vaccination and SARS-CoV-2 variants. Produced via immunoSEQ multiplex PCR; TCRdb's table is partial and in-frame only. Among roughly 680,000 clones listed, approximately 88% were seen once. The sample consisted of peripheral blood, taken in a trial of Ad26.COV2.S vaccine versus placebo. The receptors were sampled from a person between 18 and 65 years old who received the Ad26.COV2.S COVID-19 vaccine or a placebo. The conserved cysteine and the conserved F or W are not part of the CDR3 here.

J: TRBJ1-2
V: TRBV5-4
CDR3: ASSLAGANFYGYT

J: TRBJ2-3
V: TRBV7-2
CDR3: ASSLVTSGGQGDTQY

J: TRBJ2-7
V: TRBV30
CDR3: AWSGSRYNYEQY

J: TRBJ2-7
V: TRBV12-5
CDR3: ASGLVLGNSYEQY

J: TRBJ2-3
V: TRBV24-1
CDR3: ATSSPTDFGTDTQY

J: TRBJ1-6
V: TRBV4-3
CDR3: ASSQVVSDRNSPLH

J: TRBJ1-2
V: TRBV7-9
CDR3: ASSLTGGSGYT

J: TRBJ1-2
V: TRBV2
CDR3: ASSELPGIGYT

J: TRBJ1-4
V: TRBV19
CDR3: ASSRLRGGNEKLF

J: TRBJ1-4
V: TRBV29-1
CDR3: SAGQVNTEKLF

J: TRBJ1-1
V: TRBV9
CDR3: ASSVGGQPNTEAF

J: TRBJ1-5
V: TRBV27
CDR3: ASSIQGGQPQH

J: TRBJ1-6
V: TRBV6-5
CDR3: ASSYSENSPLH

J: TRBJ1-5
V: TRBV6-5
CDR3: ASRGGGAGHQPQH

J: TRBJ2-1
V: TRBV6-2/TRBV6-3
CDR3: ASSSRAGTSGQDSYNEQF

J: TRBJ2-3
V: TRBV21-1
CDR3: ASSKASGGADTQY

J: TRBJ1-2
V: TRBV5-1
CDR3: ASSFESVWSQTRFYGGYT

J: TRBJ1-1
V: TRBV5-1
CDR3: ASSSRGRGTEAF

J: TRBJ1-6
V: TRBV25-1
CDR3: ASSGQGNNSPLH

J: TRBJ2-3
V: TRBV5-6
CDR3: ASSFFDTQY

J: TRBJ1-1
V: TRBV3-1/TRBV3-2
CDR3: ASSQDQGPSEAF

J: TRBJ1-4
V: TRBV4-3
CDR3: ASSQDLDRRYEKLF

J: TRBJ2-3
V: TRBV18
CDR3: ASSDSGRGDTQY

J: TRBJ2-6
V: TRBV11-3
CDR3: ASSLGVHSGANVLT

J: TRBJ2-7
V: TRBV6-5
CDR3: ASRPGSGSYYEQY

J: TRBJ1-4
V: TRBV11-2
CDR3: ASSLGQGLVAKLF

J: TRBJ1-1
V: TRBV3-1/TRBV3-2
CDR3: ASSQEIVGIAF

J: TRBJ1-2
V: TRBV5-1
CDR3: ASSQDGSNYGYT

J: TRBJ2-5
V: TRBV5-1
CDR3: ASSLGGQETQY

J: TRBJ2-2
V: TRBV3-1/TRBV3-2
CDR3: ASSLGGAGELF